Here is one TCR beta chain with its context. The target antigen is unknown. This record comes from a study of regulatory T cells in long-lasting Graves disease. On the study more broadly: The term persistent Graves' disease signified upward of 5 years on antithyroid drugs with positive TSH receptor antibodies. Study conclusions and caveats: Persistent disease exhibited a predilection for TRBV28, TRBJ1-2 and TRBJ2-5. Peripheral blood alone, not thyroid tissue, underwent study.

Trimming pared 6 bases from V and 3 bases from J, leaving 11 bases between. The germline CDR1 and CDR2 sequences are LNHDA and SQIVND (reference sequence). The CDR3 runs to 13 residues. Time point specified: persistent/refractory GD, antithyroid drugs over 5 years with positive TRAb. Generation of the TCR library employed RNA extracted from PBMCs. Patients came from an endocrinology department in Xi'an, China. The authors built TCR beta libraries using iRepertoire HTBI primers and Arm-PCR of CDR3 regions. TCRdb analysed the multiplex PCR reads with MiXCR anew, one entry per CDR3 protein. This sample carries roughly 360,000 distinct CDR3 sequences, approximately 25% of them seen once, and the ten largest clones take 25% to 30%.

Sequenced material: peripheral blood mononuclear cells (PBMCs), taken when the disease was refractory, from a patient treated with antithyroid drugs. The sequence was obtained from a woman aged 40 to 49 with Graves disease. This chain links TRBV19 with TRBJ2-5; D gene unclear. CDR3 loop: CASSVDEEETQYF. CDR3 bases: TGTGCCAGTAGCGTGGACGAGGAAGAGACCCAGTACTTC.